This T cell receptor beta chain was retrieved from a study of CD8 T cells in Susac syndrome. Random-hexamer reverse transcription was applied to about 0.45 to 1 ug RNA. The amplification used immunoSEQ multiplex PCR on TCR beta CDR3; it spanned 54 Vbeta and 13 Jbeta. Each CDR3 protein is one row after TCRdb ran MiXCR on the immunoSEQ multiplex PCR reads. The table lists 100,000 to 150,000 distinct CDR3 sequences, around 94% of them singletons. Germline V CDR1 and CDR2: SQVTM, ANQGSEA. After removal of 6 bases from V and 3 bases from J, the junction contained 4 bases not matched to a gene. This CDR3 is built from 14 residues.

The V and J genes are TRBV29-1 and TRBJ2-1, with TRBD2 matching over 11 bases. The sequenced sample consisted of CD4+ T cells from PBMCs. The source is a human donor in good health. CDR3 coding DNA: TGCAGCGTCGCGGGACTAGCGGTCTACAATGAGCAGTTCTTC. Its protein is CSVAGLAVYNEQFF.